The T cell receptor (beta chain) under discussion was sequenced for a study of regulatory T cells in long-lasting Graves disease. Across the whole study: Under 3 months of antithyroid drugs had been taken by newly diagnosed Graves' patients.

Time point described: newly diagnosed GD, antithyroid drugs for less than 3 months. PBMCs provided the RNA from which the TCR library was made. The TCR beta library used iRepertoire HTBI primers with Arm-PCR amplification of CDR3. MiXCR, run by TCRdb on the multiplex PCR reads, gives a single entry per CDR3 protein. This repertoire shows 400,000 to 500,000 distinct CDR3 sequences, around 13% found once; its top ten account for about 15%. This same sample was also taken into another study, of T cells in Graves' hyperthyroidism and ophthalmopathy. As reported in that work: Among clonotypes expanded in thyroid above 0.001, most were also found in blood.

The sequences come from peripheral blood mononuclear cells (PBMCs), collected at new diagnosis, from a patient treated with antithyroid drugs. This TCR was recovered from a woman in her forties or fifties with Graves disease.

The CDR3 DNA reads as TGTGCCGTCAACCGGGACAGTAAACCAGATACGCAGTATTTT. Translation gives CAVNRDSKPDTQYF. This chain links TRBV10-3 with TRBJ2-3; TRBD1 matches at 7 bases. The CDR3 spans 14 residues. The junction had 12 bases not matched to a gene; V was cut back by 11 bases and J by 4 bases. The germline gives CDR1 ENHRY, CDR2 SYGVKD.